This T cell receptor beta chain was recorded in a study of blood T cell repertoires in COVID-19. Whole-study context: PBMCs, B-cell-depleted T cells, or T cells provided the cDNA or gDNA that made up the material.

TCRdb's copy holds only in-frame clones and misses some; the assay was immunoSEQ multiplex PCR. This sample has roughly 100,000 clones, with 85% found just once. This receptor was obtained from a woman aged 70-85 years with active or convalescent COVID-19. The sequencing input was peripheral blood.

The CDR3 region is CASSTTRPTYEQYF. For the CDR3, the DNA is TGTGCCAGCAGCACTACTAGACCCACCTACGAGCAGTACTTC. This rearrangement joins TRBV13 to TRBJ2-7, with D possibly matching TRBD2 (5 bases). Germline assignment: CDR1 PRHDT and CDR2 FYEKMQ (reference sequence). CDR3 size: 14 residues. Trimming shortened V by 5 bases and J by 2 bases, and 13 bases separated the two germline ends.